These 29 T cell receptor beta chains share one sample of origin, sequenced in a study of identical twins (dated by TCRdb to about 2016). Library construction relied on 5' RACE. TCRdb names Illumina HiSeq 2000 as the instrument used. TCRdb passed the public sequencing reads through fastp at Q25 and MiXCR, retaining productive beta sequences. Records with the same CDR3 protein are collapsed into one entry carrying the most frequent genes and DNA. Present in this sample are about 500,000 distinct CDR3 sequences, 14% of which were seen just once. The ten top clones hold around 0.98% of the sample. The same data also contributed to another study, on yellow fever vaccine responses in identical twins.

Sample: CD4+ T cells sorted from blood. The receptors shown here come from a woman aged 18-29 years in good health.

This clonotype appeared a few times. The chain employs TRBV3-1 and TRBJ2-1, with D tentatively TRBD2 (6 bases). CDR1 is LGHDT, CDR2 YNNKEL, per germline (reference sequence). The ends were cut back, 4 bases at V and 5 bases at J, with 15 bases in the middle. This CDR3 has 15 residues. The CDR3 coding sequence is TGTGCCAGCAGCCGAGCGGGCCCGACCGACAATGAGCAGTTCTTC. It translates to CASSRAGPTDNEQFF.

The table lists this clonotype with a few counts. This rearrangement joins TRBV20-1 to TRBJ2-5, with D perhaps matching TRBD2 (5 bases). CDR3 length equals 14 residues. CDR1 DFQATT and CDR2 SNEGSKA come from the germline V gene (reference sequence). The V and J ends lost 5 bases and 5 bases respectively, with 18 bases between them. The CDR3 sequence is CSAGPDWSSETQYF. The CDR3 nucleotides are TGCAGTGCTGGCCCGGACTGGAGTTCGGAGACCCAGTACTTC.

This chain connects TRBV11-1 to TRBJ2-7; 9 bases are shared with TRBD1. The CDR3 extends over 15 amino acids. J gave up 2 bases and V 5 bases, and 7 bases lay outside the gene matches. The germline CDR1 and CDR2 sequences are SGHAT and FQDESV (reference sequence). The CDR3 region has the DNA TGTGCCAGCAGCCCCCGGGACAGGGAGACCTACGAGCAGTACTTC. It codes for CASSPRDRETYEQYF.

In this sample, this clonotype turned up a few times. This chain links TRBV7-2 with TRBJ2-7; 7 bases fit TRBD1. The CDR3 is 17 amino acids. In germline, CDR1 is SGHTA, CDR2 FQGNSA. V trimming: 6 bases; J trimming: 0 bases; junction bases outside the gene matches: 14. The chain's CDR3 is CASSLYSDRDLSYEQYF. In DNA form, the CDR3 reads TGTGCCAGCAGTTTATACTCTGACAGGGACCTCTCCTACGAGCAGTACTTC.

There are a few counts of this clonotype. CDR3 coding DNA: TGTGCCAGCAGGGAGAGCGGGAGGATCCAGTTCTTC. Protein: CASRESGRIQFF. This chain connects TRBV2 to TRBJ2-1; 9 positions agree with TRBD2. CDR1 is SNHLY and CDR2 is FYNNEI in the germline V gene. This CDR3 is built from 12 residues. V shed 6 bases, J shed 13 bases, and the junction held 7 bases outside the gene matches.

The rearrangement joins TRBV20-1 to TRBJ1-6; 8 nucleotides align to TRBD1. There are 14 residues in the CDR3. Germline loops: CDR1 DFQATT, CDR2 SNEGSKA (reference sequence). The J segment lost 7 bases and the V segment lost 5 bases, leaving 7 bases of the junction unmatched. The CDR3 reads CSAGTGQVNSPLHF. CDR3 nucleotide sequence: TGCAGTGCTGGGACAGGACAGGTGAATTCACCCCTCCACTTT.

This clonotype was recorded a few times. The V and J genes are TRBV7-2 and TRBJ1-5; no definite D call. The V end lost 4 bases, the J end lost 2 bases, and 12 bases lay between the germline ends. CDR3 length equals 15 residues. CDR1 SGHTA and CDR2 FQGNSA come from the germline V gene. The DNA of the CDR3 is TGTGCCAGCAGCTATACGGGGTTCGGCAATCAGCCCCAGCATTTT. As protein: CASSYTGFGNQPQHF.

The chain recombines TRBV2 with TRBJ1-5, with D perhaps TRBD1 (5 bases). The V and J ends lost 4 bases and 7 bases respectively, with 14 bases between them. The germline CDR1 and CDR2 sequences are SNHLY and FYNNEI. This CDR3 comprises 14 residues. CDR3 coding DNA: TGTGCCAGCAGTGTCAGGGAGGGCGAACAGCCCCAGCATTTT. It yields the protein CASSVREGEQPQHF.

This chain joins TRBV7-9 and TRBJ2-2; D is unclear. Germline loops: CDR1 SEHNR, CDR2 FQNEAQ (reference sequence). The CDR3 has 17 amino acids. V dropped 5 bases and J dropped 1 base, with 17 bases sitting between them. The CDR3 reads CASSETQTRKNTGELFF. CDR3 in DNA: TGTGCCAGCAGCGAAACTCAGACCCGGAAGAACACCGGGGAGCTGTTTTTT.

The CDR3 nucleotides are TGTGCCAGCTCACCACGGACAGGAACACAAGAGACCCAGTACTTC. Translation gives CASSPRTGTQETQYF. The rearrangement uses TRBV18 and TRBJ2-5; TRBD1 matches at 7 bases. Trimming removed 1 base from V and 2 bases from J; junction bases left unmatched: 4. CDR1 and CDR2 from the germline V gene are KGHSH and LQKENI. The CDR3 totals 15 residues.

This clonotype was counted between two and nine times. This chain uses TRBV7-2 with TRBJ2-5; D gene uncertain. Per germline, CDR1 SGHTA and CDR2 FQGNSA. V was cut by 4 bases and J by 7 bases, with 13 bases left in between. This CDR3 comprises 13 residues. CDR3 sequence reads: CASSSTTAATQYF. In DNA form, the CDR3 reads TGTGCCAGCAGCTCCACTACAGCTGCGACCCAGTACTTC.

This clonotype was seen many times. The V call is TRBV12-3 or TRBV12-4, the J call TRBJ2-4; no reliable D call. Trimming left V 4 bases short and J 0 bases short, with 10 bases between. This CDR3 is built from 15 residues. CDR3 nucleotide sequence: TGTGCCAGCAGTTACGGGTCGGTAGCCAAAAACATTCAGTACTTC. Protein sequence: CASSYGSVAKNIQYF.

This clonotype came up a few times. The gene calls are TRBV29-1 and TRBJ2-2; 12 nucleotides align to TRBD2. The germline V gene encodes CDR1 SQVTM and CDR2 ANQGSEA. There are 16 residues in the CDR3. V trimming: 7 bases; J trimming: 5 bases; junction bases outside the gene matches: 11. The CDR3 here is CSAGVTSGSGTGELFF. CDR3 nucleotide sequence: TGCAGCGCGGGGGTGACTAGCGGGAGTGGAACCGGGGAGCTGTTTTTT.

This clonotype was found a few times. CDR3 sequence: CASRDKDTNEQFF. Here the CDR3 DNA reads TGTGCCAGCCGGGACAAGGATACTAATGAGCAGTTCTTC. The V call is TRBV6-1, the J call TRBJ2-1; tentatively, D is TRBD1 (6 bases). The germline V gene has CDR1 MNHNS and CDR2 SASEGT. The V gene lost 8 bases and the J gene lost 7 bases, with 15 bases spanning the gap. This CDR3 has 13 residues.

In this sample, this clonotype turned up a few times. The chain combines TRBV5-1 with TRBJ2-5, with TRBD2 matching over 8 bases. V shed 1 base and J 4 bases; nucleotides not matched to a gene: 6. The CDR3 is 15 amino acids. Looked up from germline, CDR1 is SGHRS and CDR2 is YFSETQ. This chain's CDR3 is CASSLRGGSTETQYF. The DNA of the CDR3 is TGCGCCAGCAGCTTGCGGGGGGGATCGACAGAGACCCAGTACTTC.

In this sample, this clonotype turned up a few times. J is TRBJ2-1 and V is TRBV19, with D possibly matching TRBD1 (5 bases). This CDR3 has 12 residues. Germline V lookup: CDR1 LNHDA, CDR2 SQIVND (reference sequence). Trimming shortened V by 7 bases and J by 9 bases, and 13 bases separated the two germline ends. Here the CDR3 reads CASNSGYGEQFF. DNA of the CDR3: TGTGCCAGTAACTCAGGGTACGGTGAGCAGTTCTTC.

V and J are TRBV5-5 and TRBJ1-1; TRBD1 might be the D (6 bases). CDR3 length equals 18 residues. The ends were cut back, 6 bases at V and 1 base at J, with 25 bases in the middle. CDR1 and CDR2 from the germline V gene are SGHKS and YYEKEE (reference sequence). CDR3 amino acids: CASTARGGEFRSNTEAFF. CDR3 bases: TGTGCCAGCACCGCGAGGGGGGGAGAATTTAGATCGAACACTGAAGCTTTCTTT.

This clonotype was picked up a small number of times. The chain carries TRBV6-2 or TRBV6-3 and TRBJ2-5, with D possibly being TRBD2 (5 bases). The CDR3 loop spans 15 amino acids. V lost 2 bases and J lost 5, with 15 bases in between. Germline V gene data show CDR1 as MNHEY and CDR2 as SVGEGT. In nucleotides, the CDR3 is TGTGCCAGCAGTTACCTTCGGAGGTCCCGGGAGACCCAGTACTTC. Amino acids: CASSYLRRSRETQYF.

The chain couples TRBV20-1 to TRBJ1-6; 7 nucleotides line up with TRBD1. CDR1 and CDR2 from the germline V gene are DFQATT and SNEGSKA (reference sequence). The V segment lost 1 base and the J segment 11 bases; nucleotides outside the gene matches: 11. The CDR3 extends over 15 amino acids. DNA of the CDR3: TGCAGTGCTAGAGTCCTCCAGGGGGGAAGTGCACCCCTCCACTTT. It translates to CSARVLQGGSAPLHF.

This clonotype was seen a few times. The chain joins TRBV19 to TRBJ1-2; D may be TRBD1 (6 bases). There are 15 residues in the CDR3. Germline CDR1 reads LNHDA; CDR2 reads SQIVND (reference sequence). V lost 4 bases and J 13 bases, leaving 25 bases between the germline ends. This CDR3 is CASSTGGQTDLRGTF. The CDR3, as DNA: TGTGCCAGTAGTACCGGAGGACAGACCGACCTGAGGGGCACCTTC.

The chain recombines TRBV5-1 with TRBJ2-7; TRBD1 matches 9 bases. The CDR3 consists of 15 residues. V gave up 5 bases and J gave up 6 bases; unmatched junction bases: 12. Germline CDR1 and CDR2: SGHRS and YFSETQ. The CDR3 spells CASRQGDRVISEQYF. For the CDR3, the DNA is TGCGCCAGCAGGCAAGGGGACAGGGTGATTAGCGAGCAGTACTTC.

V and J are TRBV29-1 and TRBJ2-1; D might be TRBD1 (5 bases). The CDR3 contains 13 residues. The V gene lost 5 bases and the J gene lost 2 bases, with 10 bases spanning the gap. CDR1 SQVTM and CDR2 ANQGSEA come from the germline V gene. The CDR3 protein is CSVRTQTYNEQFF. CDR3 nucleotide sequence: TGCAGCGTTCGGACACAAACCTACAATGAGCAGTTCTTC.

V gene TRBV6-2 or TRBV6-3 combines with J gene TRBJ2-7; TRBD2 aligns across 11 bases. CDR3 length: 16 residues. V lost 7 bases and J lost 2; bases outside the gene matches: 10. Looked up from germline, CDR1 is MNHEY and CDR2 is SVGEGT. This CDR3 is CASTSPGLAATYEQYF. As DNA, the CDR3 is TGTGCCAGCACCAGCCCGGGACTAGCGGCCACCTACGAGCAGTACTTC.

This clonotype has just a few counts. Here the CDR3 reads CSAPGLAGETQYF. The CDR3 DNA reads as TGCAGTGCTCCGGGACTAGCAGGCGAGACCCAGTACTTC. This chain connects TRBV20-1 to TRBJ2-5; 9 bases align to TRBD2. V lost 5 bases, J lost 5 bases, and 6 bases stayed unmatched. There are 13 residues in the CDR3. CDR1 and CDR2 (germline): DFQATT, SNEGSKA (reference sequence).

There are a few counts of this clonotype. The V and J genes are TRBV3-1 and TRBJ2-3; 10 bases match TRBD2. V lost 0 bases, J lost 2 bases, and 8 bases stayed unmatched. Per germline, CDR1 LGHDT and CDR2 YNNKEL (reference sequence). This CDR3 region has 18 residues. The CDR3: CASSQDAGLAAFTDTQYF. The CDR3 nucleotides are TGTGCCAGCAGCCAAGATGCAGGACTAGCGGCTTTCACAGATACGCAGTATTTT.

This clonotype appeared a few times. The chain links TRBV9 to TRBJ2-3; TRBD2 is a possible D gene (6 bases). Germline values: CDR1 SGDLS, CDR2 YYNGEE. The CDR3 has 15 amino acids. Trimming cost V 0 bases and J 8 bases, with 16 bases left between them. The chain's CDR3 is CASSVERVGGRTQYF. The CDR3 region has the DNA TGTGCCAGCAGCGTAGAACGAGTCGGGGGACGTACGCAGTATTTT.

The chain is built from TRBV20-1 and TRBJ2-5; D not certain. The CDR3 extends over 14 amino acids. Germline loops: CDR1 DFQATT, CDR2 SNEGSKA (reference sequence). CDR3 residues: CSVKGSLLQETQYF. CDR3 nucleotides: TGCAGCGTAAAGGGTAGCCTACTCCAAGAGACCCAGTACTTC.

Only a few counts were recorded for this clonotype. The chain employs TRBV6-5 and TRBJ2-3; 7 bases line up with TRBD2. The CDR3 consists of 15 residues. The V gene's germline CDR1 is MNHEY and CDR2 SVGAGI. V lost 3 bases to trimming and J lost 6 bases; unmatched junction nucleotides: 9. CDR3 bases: TGTGCCAGCAGTTATGAGGGCCGGCGGGGGGATACGCAGTATTTT. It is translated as CASSYEGRRGDTQYF.

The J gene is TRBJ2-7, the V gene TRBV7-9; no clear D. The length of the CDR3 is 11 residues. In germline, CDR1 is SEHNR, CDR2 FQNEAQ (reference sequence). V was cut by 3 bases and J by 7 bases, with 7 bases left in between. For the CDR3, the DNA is TGTGCCAGCAGCTTTCAGGAGGAGCAGTACTTC. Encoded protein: CASSFQEEQYF.